These 11 T cell receptor beta chains were sequenced from one sample in a study of CD8+ T cells in alopecia areata. Following RNA extraction, reverse transcription yielded cDNA that acted as the sequencing template. Assay used: immunoSEQ multiplex PCR; TCRdb lists only in-frame clones, some missing. The sample shows 140,000 to 150,000 clones, around 50% of them seen only once. Sequences were obtained from CD4+ T cells sorted from blood. All receptors come from a human donor with alopecia areata.

In this sample, this clone turned up a few times. The genes are TRBV29-1 and TRBJ1-4, with D possibly being TRBD1 (6 bases). CDR3 length equals 12 residues. The V end was cut by 4 bases, the J end by 8 bases, with 11 bases between. Germline lookup yields CDR1 SQVTM and CDR2 ANQGSEA. CDR3 nucleotides: TGCAGCGTTGGGGATACAGGGGAAAAACTGTTTTTT. It is translated as CSVGDTGEKLFF.

This clone was seen a few times. This CDR3 reads CSVELPEGAYTEAFF. In DNA form, the CDR3 reads TGCAGCGTTGAGCTCCCTGAGGGGGCTTACACTGAAGCTTTCTTT. The chain links TRBV29-1 to TRBJ1-1; 7 positions match TRBD1. Trimming at V came to 3 bases and at J to 3 bases, leaving 10 bases not matched to a gene. This CDR3 contains 15 residues. Per the germline V gene, CDR1 is SQVTM and CDR2 is ANQGSEA.

The chain is built from TRBV15 and TRBJ2-5; D call uncertain. CDR1 LNHNV and CDR2 YYDKDF come from the germline V gene (reference sequence). The CDR3 extends over 15 amino acids. V was pared by 6 bases and J by 1 base, with 15 bases between. CDR3 sequence reads: CATSPSPDPQETQYF. The DNA for the CDR3 is TGTGCCACCAGTCCGTCCCCCGACCCCCAAGAGACCCAGTACTTC. Looking up the rest from reference TRBV15 and TRBJ2-5 gives the full variable domain: DAMVIQNPRYQVTQFGKPVTLSCSQTLNHNVMYWYQQKSSQAPKLLFHYYDKDFNNEADTPDNFQSRRPNTSFCFLDIRSPGLGDTAMYLCATSPSPDPQETQYFGPGTRLLVL.

In DNA form, the CDR3 reads TGTGCCAGTAGTATAACGGGGACGACCTACGAGCAGTACTTC. Protein sequence: CASSITGTTYEQYF. The chain joins TRBV19 to TRBJ2-7; D may correspond to TRBD1 or TRBD2 (5 bases each). The V end was cut by 2 bases, the J end by 2 bases, with 10 bases between. Germline V gene data show CDR1 as LNHDA and CDR2 as SQIVND (reference sequence). CDR3 size: 14 residues.

This clone was counted only a few times. The chain is built from TRBV5-1 and TRBJ2-7, with TRBD2 as a possible D gene (5 bases). CDR3 length equals 13 residues. Germline values: CDR1 SGHRS, CDR2 YFSETQ. Trimming cost V 5 bases and J 2 bases, with 11 bases left between them. CDR3 residues: CASSESGTYEQYF. In DNA form, the CDR3 reads TGCGCCAGCAGTGAAAGCGGTACCTACGAGCAGTACTTC. The whole variable domain, remainder taken from reference TRBV5-1 and TRBJ2-7, is KAGVTQTPRYLIKTRGQQVTLSCSPISGHRSVSWYQQTPGQGLQFLFEYFSETQRNKGNFPGRFSGRQFSNSRSEMNVSTLELGDSALYLCASSESGTYEQYFGPGTRLTVT.

The chain employs TRBV9 and TRBJ2-1; possibly TRBD2 for D (6 bases). V was pared by 7 bases and J by 0 bases, with 11 bases between. This CDR3 is 14 amino acids long. Germline loops: CDR1 SGDLS, CDR2 YYNGEE. The CDR3 here is CASGLEGSYNEQFF. The DNA for the CDR3 is TGTGCCAGCGGACTGGAGGGCTCCTACAATGAGCAGTTCTTC.

The CDR3 region has the DNA TGTGCCAGTAGTATAGAGGCGAGCGGGAGGAACATTCAGTACTTC. This codes for CASSIEASGRNIQYF. The rearrangement links TRBV19 to TRBJ2-4; TRBD2 matches 9 bases. The CDR3 runs to 15 residues. Trimming cost V 0 bases and J 7 bases; bases outside gene matches: 4. Germline loops: CDR1 LNHDA, CDR2 SQIVND (reference sequence).

V gene TRBV11-2 combines with J gene TRBJ1-6; D uncertain. Germline V gene sequence: CDR1 SGHAT, CDR2 FQNNGV. The V end was cut by 5 bases, the J end by 10 bases, with 18 bases between. This CDR3 contains 15 residues. CDR3 DNA: TGTGCCAGCAGCCCCGTGCCGAAGTCTGTCTCACCCCTCCACTTT. Translation gives CASSPVPKSVSPLHF.

The rearrangement uses TRBV2 and TRBJ2-1; D is uncertain. V was pared by 6 bases and J by 2 bases, with 8 bases between. The length of the CDR3 is 13 residues. The germline V gene encodes CDR1 SNHLY and CDR2 FYNNEI. CDR3 bases: TGTGCCAGCAGCGGGCTACCCTACAATGAGCAGTTCTTC. Protein sequence: CASSGLPYNEQFF.

The genes are TRBV7-2 and TRBJ2-3; D remains ambiguous. Trimming pared 7 bases from V and 7 bases from J, leaving 15 bases between. From germline, CDR1 is SGHTA and CDR2 FQGNSA. CDR3 size: 13 residues. CDR3 sequence reads: CASTRRSPNTQYF. CDR3 DNA sequence: TGTGCCAGCACGCGTAGGTCCCCGAATACGCAGTATTTT.

The CDR3 sequence: CASRGGTSGTYYEQYF. The CDR3 DNA reads TGCGCCAGCAGAGGAGGGACTAGCGGGACATACTACGAGCAGTACTTC. The chain has TRBV5-1 and TRBJ2-7, with 13 bases matching TRBD2. The CDR3 has 16 amino acids. Germline loops: CDR1 SGHRS, CDR2 YFSETQ. J gave up 3 bases and V 5 bases, and 8 bases lay outside the gene matches.